These T cell receptor beta chains were read from a single sample in a study of untreated major depressive disorder. Data came from immunoSEQ multiplex PCR; TCRdb stores just in-frame clones and leaves some out. The table records approximately 25,000 clones, over 80% of them present only once. The sequencing input was CD4+ T cells from PBMCs. The receptors were sampled from a woman younger than 45 with major depressive disorder. The conserved cysteine and the conserved F or W are not part of the CDR3 here.

V	J	CDR3
TRBV28	TRBJ1-5	ASTGQNQPQH
TRBV6-5	TRBJ1-2	ASSSSRGDGYT
TRBV6-1	TRBJ2-5	ASSEGPQETQY
TRBV6-1	TRBJ2-7	ASTPPGSGSEQY
TRBV11-3	TRBJ2-7	ASSLHGLAGLYEQY
TRBV20-1	TRBJ1-5	SAAHGQPQH
TRBV28	TRBJ2-1	ASSLREQF
TRBV7-8	TRBJ1-2	ASSPIVSWNRRSDGYT
TRBV7-2	TRBJ2-3	ASSLSRDTQY
TRBV5-1	TRBJ2-1	ASSFGQGGDEQF
TRBV28	TRBJ1-2	ASRQFSVRGYT
TRBV7-3	TRBJ2-1	ASSLNADEQF
TRBV23-1	TRBJ2-7	ASSIPYEQY
TRBV2	TRBJ2-5	ASSGAQRETQY
TRBV5-1	TRBJ2-7	ASSTVAGDSYEQY
TRBV4-1	TRBJ2-7	ASSQGPRDSGTSYEQY
TRBV5-1	TRBJ1-2	ASSFVGQGAIGYT
TRBV27	TRBJ2-1	ASSVTGLGEQF